These T cell receptor beta chains were read from a single sample in a study of T cell repertoires in cytomegalovirus infection. For these receptors, no antigen is known. From the reads, TCRdb called clonotypes with MiXCR, one entry per CDR3 protein. This table holds about 51,000 distinct CDR3 sequences, 20% found once. Sample: CD8+ T cells from cultured PBMCs, taken from culture after CMV antigen stimulation. The receptors here all came from a human donor in good health (CMV status not recorded). Some clones in this sample may be carry-over from other donors' samples. Each CDR3 is given with its conserved first and last residue. The D gene is left open where the match is weak. Clone size, where shown, is once, few, many, or a class for clones that have expanded.

d_call	cdr3_length	v_call	j_call	clone_size	cdr3_aa	cdr3_nt
TRBD2	13	TRBV6-6	TRBJ2-1	NA	CASVGLAGEGEFF	TGTGCCAGCGTAGGACTAGCGGGGGAGGGAGAGTTCTTC
NA	17	TRBV7-2	TRBJ2-2	NA	CASSLDLSGAKSGELFF	TGTGCCAGCAGCTTAGATTTGTCGGGGGCGAAGTCCGGGGAGCTGTTTTTT
TRBD1	17	TRBV12-5	TRBJ1-5	few	CASGLAGTGYSNQPQHF	TGTGCTAGTGGTTTGGCCGGGACAGGGTATAGCAATCAGCCCCAGCATTTT
TRBD2	16	TRBV28	TRBJ2-3	few	CASSLWAGAETDTQYF	TGTGCCAGCAGTTTATGGGCGGGAGCGGAGACAGATACGCAGTATTTT
NA	15	TRBV28	TRBJ1-5	NA	CASSWGEGLNQPQHF	TGTGCCAGCAGTTGGGGGGAAGGCCTCAATCAGCCCCAGCATTTT
TRBD2	15	TRBV4-3	TRBJ2-7	NA	CASSQAGGFAYEQYF	TGCGCCAGCAGCCAAGCGGGGGGATTTGCCTACGAGCAGTACTTC
NA	11	TRBV7-2	TRBJ2-3	NA	CASSWGDTQYF	TGTGCCAGCAGTTGGGGGGATACGCAGTATTTT
NA	12	TRBV6-8	TRBJ2-7	few	CASRMGDYEQYF	TGTGCCAGCAGGATGGGGGACTACGAGCAGTACTTC
NA	14	TRBV27	TRBJ1-2	once	CASSLSTMRSGYTF	TGTGCCAGCAGTTTATCCACAATGCGTAGTGGCTACACCTTC
NA	14	TRBV25-1	TRBJ2-1	few	CASSVGARLYEQFF	TGTGCCAGCAGTGTGGGGGCTAGGTTGTATGAGCAGTTCTTC
NA	13	TRBV7-8	TRBJ2-1	few	CASSLSWGSEQFF	TGTGCCAGCAGCTTATCTTGGGGGAGTGAGCAGTTCTTC
NA	15	TRBV7-2	TRBJ2-5	few	CASSQHPHPQETQYF	TGTGCCAGCAGCCAGCATCCTCACCCCCAAGAGACCCAGTACTTC
NA	13	TRBV12-3/TRBV12-4	TRBJ1-1	NA	CASSPDMNTEAFF	TGTGCCAGCAGTCCGGACATGAACACTGAAGCTTTCTTT
TRBD1	14	TRBV6-2/TRBV6-3	TRBJ2-1	NA	CARSPRGSYNEQFF	TGTGCACGCAGTCCCAGGGGGTCCTACAATGAGCAGTTCTTC
TRBD2	17	TRBV28	TRBJ2-4	few	CASSSPRLAGAKNIQYF	TGTGCCAGCAGTTCCCCCAGACTAGCCGGGGCCAAAAACATTCAGTACTTC
TRBD1	13	TRBV7-6	TRBJ2-7	few	CASSWGTAYEQYF	TGTGCCAGCAGCTGGGGGACAGCCTACGAGCAGTACTTC
NA	16	TRBV12-3/TRBV12-4	TRBJ2-1	NA	CASSLGRGGGVNEQFF	TGTGCCAGCAGTTTAGGCAGGGGGGGTGGGGTCAATGAGCAGTTCTTC
TRBD2	15	TRBV12-3/TRBV12-4	TRBJ2-2	many	CASIQRGGSTGELFF	TGTGCCAGCATCCAGCGGGGGGGCAGCACCGGGGAGCTGTTTTTT
NA	13	TRBV11-2	TRBJ2-3	NA	CASSRGDQSTQYF	TGTGCCAGCAGTCGTGGAGATCAATCTACGCAGTATTTT
NA	17	TRBV6-5	TRBJ1-6	many	CASSYSNSGTYNSPLHF	TGTGCCAGCAGTTACTCGAACAGTGGAACCTATAATTCACCCCTCCACTTT
TRBD1	14	TRBV7-2	TRBJ2-1	NA	CATFDRGSYNEQFF	TGTGCCACCTTCGACAGGGGCTCCTACAATGAGCAGTTCTTC
TRBD2	19	TRBV19	TRBJ2-7	NA	CTSRWEGGFPPSSSYEQYF	TGTACCAGTAGATGGGAGGGAGGTTTTCCTCCTTCGAGCTCCTACGAGCAGTACTTC
TRBD1	18	TRBV12-3/TRBV12-4	TRBJ1-6	NA	CASRYRGSVGSYNSPLHF	TGTGCCAGCAGATACAGGGGGTCTGTCGGCTCCTATAATTCACCCCTCCACTTT
TRBD1	18	TRBV27	TRBJ1-6	few	CASSSYPPTGFGRSPLHF	TGTGCCAGCAGTTCATACCCACCGACAGGGTTCGGGAGGTCACCCCTCCACTTT
NA	14	TRBV7-3	TRBJ2-1	few	CASSSGPSGDEQFF	TGTGCCAGCAGCTCCGGGCCGTCGGGGGATGAGCAGTTCTTC
NA	14	TRBV7-2	TRBJ2-5	few	CASSFWGLKETQYF	TGTGCCAGCAGCTTTTGGGGGTTGAAAGAGACCCAGTACTTC
NA	19	TRBV28	TRBJ2-1	NA	CASSLRGLGSASPYNEQFF	TGTGCCAGCAGCCTCCGAGGCCTAGGGTCTGCCAGCCCCTACAATGAGCAGTTCTTC
TRBD1	15	TRBV7-2	TRBJ1-1	NA	CASSQGRTGDTEAFF	TGTGCCAGCAGCCAAGGTCGGACAGGGGACACTGAAGCTTTCTTT
TRBD2	16	TRBV12-3/TRBV12-4	TRBJ2-1	NA	CASRGASGVPYNEQFF	TGTGCCAGCAGGGGCGCTAGCGGAGTCCCCTACAATGAGCAGTTCTTC
NA	17	TRBV7-2	TRBJ2-1	many	CASSSGPPGRSYNEQFF	TGTGCCAGCAGCTCAGGGCCCCCGGGGCGCTCCTACAATGAGCAGTTCTTC
NA	13	TRBV7-2	TRBJ1-5	many	CASQYGINQPQHF	TGTGCCAGTCAATACGGAATCAATCAGCCCCAGCATTTT
NA	16	TRBV5-1	TRBJ1-6	few	CASSLMGPYYNSPLHF	TGCGCCAGCAGCTTGATGGGCCCGTACTATAATTCACCCCTCCACTTT
NA	12	TRBV6-1	TRBJ1-1	NA	CASRAKGTEAFF	TGTGCCAGCAGGGCCAAAGGGACTGAAGCTTTCTTT
NA	14	TRBV7-2	TRBJ1-5	few	CASSLGLPSQPQHF	TGTGCCAGCAGCCTTGGACTGCCTAGCCAGCCCCAGCATTTT
TRBD1	15	TRBV12-3/TRBV12-4	TRBJ1-5	NA	CASRNGQDDNQPQHF	TGTGCCAGCAGAAACGGACAGGACGACAATCAGCCCCAGCATTTT
TRBD2	15	TRBV12-3/TRBV12-4	TRBJ2-1	few	CASRQWSGRFQEQFF	TGTGCCAGCAGACAGTGGAGCGGGAGGTTTCAGGAGCAGTTCTTC
NA	13	TRBV27	TRBJ2-5	few	CASSLQGGLSQYF	TGTGCCAGCAGTTTACAGGGCGGGTTATCCCAGTACTTC
NA	14	TRBV11-2	TRBJ2-1	NA	CASSLRDRNNEQFF	TGTGCCAGCAGCCTCCGGGACCGTAACAATGAGCAGTTCTTC
NA	12	TRBV11-2	TRBJ2-1	few	CASTLGYNEQFF	TGTGCCAGCACTTTGGGGTACAATGAGCAGTTCTTC
NA	12	TRBV7-9	TRBJ1-5	few	CASSDLGQPQHF	TGTGCCAGCAGCGACTTGGGGCAGCCCCAGCATTTT
NA	8	TRBV7-9	TRBJ2-7	few	CASSLEGF	TGTGCCAGCAGCTTAGAAGGGTTC
TRBD2	15	TRBV7-2	TRBJ2-1	NA	CASSFTSGKINEQFF	TGTGCCAGCAGTTTTACTAGCGGGAAAATCAATGAGCAGTTCTTC
NA	14	TRBV29-1	TRBJ1-3	NA	CSVEGPGSGNTIYF	TGCAGCGTTGAAGGGCCAGGGAGCGGAAACACCATATATTTT
NA	14	TRBV12-3/TRBV12-4	TRBJ2-6	few	CASSLGAGANVLTF	TGTGCCAGCAGTTTGGGGGCTGGGGCCAACGTCCTGACTTTC
NA	16	TRBV7-8	TRBJ2-7	NA	CASSLRSSPPNYEQYF	TGTGCCAGCAGCTTGAGATCGAGTCCCCCCAATTACGAGCAGTACTTC
NA	12	TRBV19	TRBJ1-2	NA	CASSMAVYGYTF	TGTGCCAGTAGTATGGCGGTCTATGGCTACACCTTC
NA	13	TRBV4-3	TRBJ1-1	many	CASSQADYTEAFF	TGCGCCAGCAGCCAGGCTGACTACACTGAAGCTTTCTTT